Sequencing of this T cell receptor (beta chain) was carried out in a study of blood T cell repertoires in COVID-19. Clinical history as reported by participants underpinned cohort assignment. This clone has just a few counts. Some clones are missing from TCRdb's copy, which holds only in-frame ones; the method was immunoSEQ multiplex PCR. The profile shows some 140,000 clones, around 80% of them singletons. Trimming at V came to 4 bases and at J to 6 bases, leaving 6 bases not matched to a gene. The CDR3 is 14 amino acids. Germline CDR1 and CDR2: SNHLY and FYNNEI. The clonotype comes from a man aged 40-49 years with acute COVID-19. The chain couples TRBV2 to TRBJ2-1, with 7 bases that match TRBD2. Material: PBMCs or T cells enriched from blood (not recorded which). The CDR3 sequence is CASSVWRGSNEQFF. The CDR3 DNA is TGTGCCAGCAGTGTCTGGCGGGGGAGCAATGAGCAGTTCTTC.